The entry that follows covers one T cell receptor (beta chain) sequence. Its antigen is not known. Germline CDR1 reads SGHDN; CDR2 reads FVKESK. The CDR3 runs to 14 residues. The germline V and J ends were trimmed by 6 bases and 8 bases, with 16 bases remaining between them. This sample was included in a study of blood T cells in healthy people across ages. Overall study findings and caveats: Estimates of diversity drawn from one million T cells were considered underestimates. Since the PBMCs were unsorted, naive and antigen-experienced cells could not be conclusively compared. Naive T cell percentage showed a strong correlation with TCR beta diversity.

The authors ran a second PCR of roughly 6 to 11 cycles using a sample-barcoded 5' primer and a J-beta primer mix. The template-switch adaptor was a 5' adaptor with 12 random nucleotides. It tagged each cDNA molecule. One entry per CDR3 protein, called by TCRdb with MiXCR from the 5' RACE reads. The repertoire holds some 920,000 distinct CDR3 sequences, with just over 50% as singletons. The TCR comes from a woman in her sixties in good health. The V call is TRBV14, the J call TRBJ1-4; TRBD1 is a possible D gene (5 bases). Input material: blood. CDR3 bases: TGTGCCAGCAGACGACCCGGGACCCGGGAAAAACTGTTTTTT. This codes for CASRRPGTREKLFF.